The 32 T cell receptor beta chains below all came from one sample that was sequenced in a study of cytomegalovirus exposure and HLA in healthy donors. Primers for the PCR totalled 60 Vbeta and 13 Jbeta. Repertoires were generated with immunoSEQ multiplex PCR, while TCRdb's copy carries only in-frame clones and drops some. The sample records approximately 150,000 clones, 60% to 80% being singletons. The sample comprised PBMCs. The receptors come from a woman aged 35 to 49 in good health and CMV-seronegative.

The rearrangement joins TRBV27 to TRBJ2-3, with 8 bases lining up with TRBD2. V shed 2 bases, J shed 2 bases, and the junction held 6 bases outside the gene matches. The germline gives CDR1 MNHEY, CDR2 SMNVEV (reference sequence). The CDR3 runs to 16 residues. CDR3 residues: CASSLIASGFTDTQYF. The CDR3 DNA reads as TGTGCCAGCAGTTTAATCGCTAGCGGGTTCACAGATACGCAGTATTTT.

J is TRBJ2-4 and V is TRBV11-3, with no clear D. Germline CDR1 is SGHNT and CDR2 is YENEEA. The V end lost 5 bases, the J end lost 5 bases, and 7 bases lay between the germline ends. This CDR3 has 12 amino acids. The CDR3 coding sequence is TGTGCCAGCAGCCCCCGGGAAAACATTCAGTACTTC. Translating it yields CASSPRENIQYF.

The chain couples TRBV4-1 to TRBJ1-4, with D perhaps TRBD1 (6 bases). Trimming stripped 4 bases from V and 7 bases from J, with 19 bases between. The CDR3 is 16 amino acids. From germline, CDR1 is MGHRA and CDR2 YSYEKL. CDR3 protein: CASSPPRGTGSEKLFF. CDR3 nucleotide sequence: TGCGCCAGCAGCCCTCCCCGAGGTACAGGGAGTGAAAAACTGTTTTTT.

V usage is TRBV20-1 and J usage is TRBJ2-7; no reliable D call. The CDR3 consists of 11 residues. V lost 1 base, J lost 4 bases, and 5 bases lay in between. Germline CDR1 DFQATT, CDR2 SNEGSKA (reference sequence). CDR3 protein: CSARANYEQYF. The CDR3 DNA reads as TGCAGTGCTAGAGCTAATTACGAGCAGTACTTC.

The chain is built from TRBV25-1 and TRBJ2-7; D is possibly TRBD2 (5 bases). The CDR3 is 13 amino acids. The germline V gene has CDR1 MGHDK and CDR2 SYGVNS. The V gene lost 1 base and the J gene lost 2 bases, with 6 bases spanning the gap. DNA of the CDR3: TGTGCCAGCAGTGAATTGAGGGCCTACGAGCAGTACTTC. Residues: CASSELRAYEQYF.

This clone came up once. The chain uses TRBV12-5 and TRBJ2-4; perhaps TRBD2 as D (5 bases). Trimming took 5 bases from V and 10 from J, leaving 15 bases between them. CDR1 is LGHNT and CDR2 is FRNRAP in the germline V gene. The CDR3 spans 13 residues. CDR3 region: CASGPPGVEIQYF. CDR3 coding DNA: TGTGCTAGTGGTCCACCCGGGGTCGAGATTCAGTACTTC.

V gene TRBV18 combines with J gene TRBJ1-6, with TRBD1 matching over 9 bases. CDR3 size: 15 residues. Germline lookup yields CDR1 KGHSH and CDR2 LQKENI. The J segment lost 13 bases and the V segment lost 3 bases, leaving 10 bases of the junction unmatched. The CDR3, as DNA: TGTGCCAGCTCACCGCCGGGACAGGGCCGCAGGCCCCTCCACTTT. It specifies CASSPPGQGRRPLHF.

The chain employs TRBV11-1 and TRBJ2-7; 12 positions match TRBD2. Looked up from germline, CDR1 is SGHAT and CDR2 is FQDESV (reference sequence). The CDR3 is 16 amino acids. V was clipped by 1 base and J by 2 bases; unmatched bases: 3. CDR3 region: CASSLGTSGDTYEQYF. The CDR3 DNA sequence: TGTGCCAGCAGCTTAGGGACTAGCGGGGACACCTACGAGCAGTACTTC.

V is TRBV19 and J is TRBJ2-7; D might be TRBD1 (5 bases). The V and J ends lost 3 bases and 2 bases respectively, with 11 bases between them. The CDR3 is 14 residues long. Germline CDR1 reads LNHDA; CDR2 reads SQIVND (reference sequence). CDR3 DNA sequence: TGTGCCAGTAGTATCGGTCTGGGGCCCTACGAGCAGTACTTC. It encodes CASSIGLGPYEQYF. The full variable domain, completed using reference TRBV19 and TRBJ2-7, is DGGITQSPKYLFRKEGQNVTLSCEQNLNHDAMYWYRQDPGQGLRLIYYSQIVNDFQKGDIAEGYSVSREKKESFPLTVTSAQKNPTAFYLCASSIGLGPYEQYFGPGTRLTVT.

This clone was picked up one time. V is TRBV30 and J is TRBJ1-1; 7 nucleotides line up with TRBD1. CDR1 is GTSNPN and CDR2 is SVGIG in the germline V gene (reference sequence). J lost 2 bases, V lost 4 bases, and 7 bases had no gene match. The CDR3 is 14 residues long. The CDR3 coding sequence is TGTGCCTGGAACTTAGGACAGGTCAACACTGAAGCTTTCTTT. Translation gives CAWNLGQVNTEAFF.

The genes are TRBV7-9 and TRBJ1-4; D call uncertain. The CDR3 has 14 residues. CDR1 is SEHNR and CDR2 is FQNEAQ in the germline V gene (reference sequence). V lost 7 bases and J 8 bases, leaving 17 bases between the germline ends. The CDR3 nucleotides are TGTGCCAGCACCTCTAGCGTGGGGAACGAAAAACTGTTTTTT. Translation gives CASTSSVGNEKLFF. Together with reference TRBV7-9 and TRBJ1-4, the CDR3 gives the full variable domain: DTGVSQNPRHKITKRGQNVTFRCDPISEHNRLYWYRQTLGQGPEFLTYFQNEAQLEKSRLLSDRFSAERPKGSFSTLEIQRTEQGDSAMYLCASTSSVGNEKLFFGSGTQLSVL.

This chain links TRBV7-2 with TRBJ2-7; 9 nucleotides match TRBD1. Germline lookup yields CDR1 SGHTA and CDR2 FQGNSA. J gave up 7 bases and V 6 bases, and 13 bases lay outside the gene matches. This CDR3 contains 15 residues. The CDR3 DNA follows: TGTGCCAGCAGAAAAGGTCCGGGACAGGGAGGGGAGCAGTACTTC. It encodes CASRKGPGQGGEQYF. Together with reference TRBV7-2 and TRBJ2-7, the CDR3 gives the full variable domain: GAGVSQSPSNKVTEKGKDVELRCDPISGHTALYWYRQSLGQGLEFLIYFQGNSAPDKSGLPSDRFSAERTGGSVSTLTIQRTQQEDSAVYLCASRKGPGQGGEQYFGPGTRLTVT.

This rearrangement joins TRBV21-1 to TRBJ1-6; the table's D call, TRBD1, was not checked against the DNA. TRBV21-1 constitutes a pseudogene. The length of the CDR3 is 18 residues. This CDR3 is CASSKLEDRGIWDSPLHF. CDR3 coding DNA: TGTGCCAGCAGCAAACTAGAGGACAGGGGAATATGGGATTCACCCCTCCACTTT.

This sequence joins TRBV7-3 and TRBJ2-2; D gene unclear. V shed 5 bases and J shed 5 bases, with 15 bases lying between them. The germline CDR1 and CDR2 sequences are SGHTA and FQGTGA. The CDR3 loop spans 15 amino acids. The CDR3 DNA follows: TGTGCCAGCAGCCTTACACACGGGTGGACCGGGGAGCTGTTTTTT. It codes for CASSLTHGWTGELFF.

A few counts support this clone. V usage is TRBV28 and J usage is TRBJ2-7; the D gene is possibly TRBD1 (6 bases). The germline gives CDR1 MDHEN, CDR2 SYDVKM. This CDR3 is 11 amino acids long. With 8 bases removed from V and 3 bases from J, the gap between germline ends came to 8 bases. The DNA for the CDR3 is TGTGCCAGCTGGGGACACTACGAGCAGTACTTC. Translated: CASWGHYEQYF.

The V gene is TRBV9, the J gene TRBJ2-2, with D perhaps matching TRBD1 (5 bases). The V end lost 4 bases, the J end lost 1 base, and 11 bases lay between the germline ends. The germline gives CDR1 SGDLS, CDR2 YYNGEE. The CDR3 spans 15 residues. For the CDR3, the DNA is TGTGCCAGCAGCACCGGACATATGAACACCGGGGAGCTGTTTTTT. Protein: CASSTGHMNTGELFF.

CDR3 DNA sequence: TGTGCCTGGAGTGTAGCAAGTCGGACTAATGAAAAACTGTTTTTT. Protein: CAWSVASRTNEKLFF. The V gene is TRBV30, the J gene TRBJ1-4; no definite D call. This CDR3 is built from 15 residues. The V end was cut by 0 bases, the J end by 2 bases, with 10 bases between. The germline V gene has CDR1 GTSNPN and CDR2 SVGIG (reference sequence).

The CDR3 loop reads CASSPANPRGQTQYF. In nucleotides, the CDR3 is TGTGCCAGCAGCCCAGCTAACCCCAGGGGACAGACCCAGTACTTC. The chain has TRBV7-2 and TRBJ2-5; tentatively, D is TRBD1 (6 bases). The V gene lost 5 bases and the J gene lost 6 bases, with 19 bases spanning the gap. The CDR3 is made up of 15 amino acids. Germline CDR1 is SGHTA and CDR2 is FQGNSA.

This clone was observed a handful of times. The J gene is TRBJ2-2, the V gene TRBV4-3; 10 nucleotides match TRBD2. V lost 0 bases to trimming and J lost 0 bases; unmatched junction nucleotides: 7. The length of the CDR3 is 19 residues. Germline assignment: CDR1 LGHNA and CDR2 YSLEER. The CDR3 loop is CASSQDSSAGGPNTGELFF. The CDR3 region has the DNA TGCGCCAGCAGCCAAGATTCTTCAGCGGGGGGGCCGAACACCGGGGAGCTGTTTTTT.

The chain has TRBV18 and TRBJ1-2; 9 nucleotides line up with TRBD1. V dropped 6 bases and J dropped 2; count of bases not matched to a gene: 1. Germline CDR1 and CDR2: KGHSH and LQKENI. The CDR3 loop spans 13 amino acids. The DNA of the CDR3 is TGTGCCAGCTCTGGGACAGGGAACTATGGCTACACCTTC. Encoded protein: CASSGTGNYGYTF.

The J gene is TRBJ2-7, the V gene TRBV6-5, with 10 bases lining up with TRBD1. V shed 6 bases and J 1 base; nucleotides not matched to a gene: 6. Germline CDR1 is MNHEY and CDR2 is SVGAGI. The CDR3 runs to 15 residues. CDR3 nucleotide sequence: TGTGCCAGCAGAGACAGGGGGCTGGTTTCCTACGAGCAGTACTTC. This codes for CASRDRGLVSYEQYF.

The gene calls are TRBV27 and TRBJ2-7, with D possibly being TRBD1 (6 bases). The CDR3 length is 14 residues. The germline V gene encodes CDR1 MNHEY and CDR2 SMNVEV (reference sequence). Trimming took off 4 bases at V and 5 bases at J, with 15 bases between the two ends. Here the CDR3 reads CASSSGTPVDEQYF. CDR3 coding DNA: TGTGCCAGCAGTTCCGGGACACCCGTGGACGAGCAGTACTTC.

The chain couples TRBV2 to TRBJ1-4; D remains ambiguous. This CDR3 spans 14 amino acids. Germline V CDR1 and CDR2: SNHLY, FYNNEI. With 4 bases removed from V and 4 bases from J, the gap between germline ends came to 10 bases. In nucleotides, the CDR3 is TGTGCCAGCAGTGCCCGGAGTTATAATGAAAAACTGTTTTTT. Protein sequence: CASSARSYNEKLFF.

This chain uses TRBV7-2 with TRBJ2-1; D might be TRBD2 (6 bases). CDR3 length: 13 residues. V lost 5 bases, J lost 7 bases, and 12 bases lay in between. CDR1 and CDR2 (germline): SGHTA, FQGNSA. CDR3 nucleotides: TGTGCCAGCAGCCCTGGGGCGGGAAATGAGCAGTTCTTC. Amino acid sequence: CASSPGAGNEQFF.

CDR3 nucleotide sequence: TGTGCCAGTAGTATTGGTAGTACCAATGAGCAGTTCTTC. Its protein product is CASSIGSTNEQFF. This chain joins TRBV19 and TRBJ2-1; D remains ambiguous. The V and J ends lost 3 bases and 6 bases respectively, with 9 bases between them. The CDR3 contains 13 residues. From germline, CDR1 is LNHDA and CDR2 SQIVND (reference sequence).

The chain couples TRBV4-2 to TRBJ1-2; 10 bases are a match to TRBD1. V was clipped by 4 bases and J by 2 bases; unmatched bases: 1. The CDR3 length is 14 residues. Germline V lookup: CDR1 LGHNA, CDR2 YNFKEQ. CDR3 DNA: TGTGCCAGCAGCCCGACAGGGGGCAACTATGGCTACACCTTC. As protein: CASSPTGGNYGYTF.

The CDR3 nucleotides read TGCGCCAGCAGCCAAGAAAAGGCACAGACATCAACTAATGAAAAACTGTTTTTT. This sequence encodes CASSQEKAQTSTNEKLFF. V and J are TRBV4-1 and TRBJ1-4; D remains unclear. Trimming shortened V by 0 bases and J by 0 bases, and 14 bases separated the two germline ends. Germline assignment: CDR1 MGHRA and CDR2 YSYEKL. The CDR3 has 18 amino acids.

The chain carries TRBV25-1 and TRBJ2-5; TRBD1 agrees at 12 bases. V lost 7 bases, J lost 1 base, and 4 bases stayed unmatched. Germline CDR1 MGHDK, CDR2 SYGVNS. The CDR3 covers 15 residues. CDR3 loop: CASIWDRGPQETQYF. CDR3 DNA sequence: TGTGCCAGCATTTGGGACAGGGGGCCCCAAGAGACCCAGTACTTC.

DNA of the CDR3: TGTGCCAGCAGTGTTCGGGTGGGTTTCCCAGATACGCAGTATTTT. Residues: CASSVRVGFPDTQYF. The chain has TRBV2 and TRBJ2-3; D unresolved. The CDR3 contains 15 residues. Trimming took 4 bases from V and 4 from J, leaving 15 bases between them. Germline CDR1 is SNHLY and CDR2 is FYNNEI.

The chain is built from TRBV19 and TRBJ1-5, with 7 bases aligning to TRBD1. The CDR3 spans 15 residues. The germline gives CDR1 LNHDA, CDR2 SQIVND (reference sequence). V gave up 7 bases and J gave up 4 bases; unmatched junction bases: 10. CDR3 sequence: CASKGGAGGNQPQHF. Written as DNA, the CDR3 is TGTGCCAGTAAAGGTGGGGCAGGGGGGAATCAGCCCCAGCATTTT. The complete variable domain, with remaining parts taken from reference TRBV19 and TRBJ1-5, reads DGGITQSPKYLFRKEGQNVTLSCEQNLNHDAMYWYRQDPGQGLRLIYYSQIVNDFQKGDIAEGYSVSREKKESFPLTVTSAQKNPTAFYLCASKGGAGGNQPQHFGDGTRLSIL.

The chain joins TRBV7-2 to TRBJ2-7; 7 bases match TRBD1. The ends lost 3 bases at V and 6 bases at J; junction bases unmatched: 8. CDR1 and CDR2 from the germline V gene are SGHTA and FQGNSA. The CDR3 is made up of 14 amino acids. The CDR3 nucleotides are TGTGCCAGCAGCTTTTTACAGGGGAGCAGCGAGCAGTACTTC. It translates to CASSFLQGSSEQYF.

The V gene is TRBV13, the J gene TRBJ1-4; D may be TRBD1 (6 bases). With 3 bases removed from V and 5 bases from J, the gap between germline ends came to 16 bases. The length of the CDR3 is 16 residues. Germline V gives CDR1 PRHDT, CDR2 FYEKMQ (reference sequence). The CDR3 DNA sequence: TGTGCCAGCAGCTTTCGGACCCGGGACAAAAATGAAAAACTGTTTTTT. Translation gives CASSFRTRDKNEKLFF. The whole variable domain, remainder taken from reference TRBV13 and TRBJ1-4, is AAGVIQSPRHLIKEKRETATLKCYPIPRHDTVYWYQQGPGQDPQFLISFYEKMQSDKGSIPDRFSAQQFSDYHSELNMSSLELGDSALYFCASSFRTRDKNEKLFFGSGTQLSVL.